The sample holds a few counts of the clone carrying this T cell receptor (beta chain). The antigen is undetermined. These data originate in a study of glioma-infiltrating T cells. The CDR3 extends over 13 amino acids. V was trimmed by 6 bases and J by 0 bases, leaving 3 bases between them. Germline loops: CDR1 KGHSH, CDR2 LQKENI. Amplification of TCR alpha and beta CDR3 regions from RNA used iRepertoire nested multiplex PCR. For one-step reverse transcription and amplification, about 90-400 ng of tissue mRNA or PBMC total RNA was used. TCRdb recomputed calls from the multiplex PCR reads with MiXCR, one row per CDR3 protein. The sample lists about 110,000 distinct CDR3 sequences, less than 30% occurring once. General study points: Tissue-blood divergence was below expectation in non-neoplastic patients, above in gliomas. Tissue and blood shared very few CDR3 sequences.

The V call is TRBV18, the J call TRBJ1-6; D remains ambiguous. This TCR came from a human donor with low-grade glioma or glioblastoma, undergoing nonglioma brain surgery, or in good health (not recorded which). Material for sequencing was glioma tissue, nonneoplastic brain tissue, or PBMCs (not recorded which). The DNA for the CDR3 is TGTGCCAGCTCCCCCTCCTATAATTCACCCCTCCACTTT. Its protein product is CASSPSYNSPLHF.